Listed here is a single TCR beta chain. The sample holds a few counts of this clone. Its recognized antigen is unknown. Per-nucleotide qualities are absent, and no much larger clonotype sits a single base away. The receptor library was made with the immunoSEQ multiplex PCR assay. Rearranged TCR beta chain sequences were amplified using the hsTCRB Kit according to the manufacturer's protocol. TCRB libraries were sequenced on an Illumina MiSeq. On the authors' methods: Demultiplexing, trimming and gene mapping were performed with the kit vendor's proprietary platform. TCRdb obtained this table from immuneACCESS and retained in-frame rearrangements with V and J assigned. These tables miss some clones; where compared with another copy, unresolved V genes account for less than half of the shortfall, and the remainder is unexplained. V and J calls and clone size come straight from that table; D and trimming were deduced from the DNA. The sample table shows about 48,000 clones, and roughly 84% are seen once. The ten largest clones add up to approximately 6.7% of the sample.

This record comes from a study of a mutant IDH1 vaccine in newly diagnosed glioma (dated by TCRdb to the early 2020s). With respect to the entire study: Vaccination started 4-6 weeks after radiotherapy alone, or was given together with temozolomide cycles in the groups whose treatment included chemotherapy. Of the roughly 33 treated patients, roughly 60% were male and about 40% were female, and the mean age was approximately 41 years. For exploratory analyses, around 23 treated patients had longitudinal TCRB deep sequencing done wherever samples were available. Visit V12 was the week-35 safety follow-up and visit V13 was the week-47 end of study. Peripheral blood was collected at six visits: V03 (baseline), V05, V07, V10, V12 and V13. Before enrollment, most patients had been given radiochemotherapy with temozolomide as standard therapy, while the rest had received either radiotherapy alone or temozolomide alone. Study-level results and caveats: Selection of PBMC samples for TCRB deep sequencing was based on availability. Pseudoprogression appeared unrelated to alterations in the top peripheral T cell clonotypes detected by TCRB sequencing. According to the authors, sample limitations meant that analyses of patient blood samples could not be reproduced. Immune responses induced by the vaccine were seen in more than 85% of patients across multiple MHC alleles.

The time point label, as the study defines it: week 35, safety follow-up. Each vaccine dose was 300 ug of a 20-mer mutant IDH1 peptide in Montanide, given subcutaneously with topical imiquimod. Patients received eight vaccinations in weeks 1, 3, 5, 7, 11, 15, 19 and 23, corresponding to visits V03 through V10. Newly diagnosed WHO grade 3 or 4 IDH1-mutant astrocytomas showing loss of nuclear ATRX were present in the donors. The samples were drawn from NOA16, a multicentre, single-arm, open-label phase I trial in Germany that tested a mutant IDH1 peptide vaccine in humans for the first time. Genomic DNA for TCRB sequencing was isolated from EDTA blood with the DNeasy Blood and Tissue Kit. CDR1 and CDR2, per the germline V gene, are SNHLY and FYNNEI. From its cysteine to its phenylalanine, the CDR3 spans 14 amino acids. Left in the record is the CDR3 DNA by itself, 42 bases read in frame from the first base. Trimming removed 4 bases from V and 1 base from J; the gene matches leave 3 bases unexplained.

This receptor chain uses TRBV2 and TRBJ1-1; 7 central nucleotides agree with TRBD1. This TCR derives from a man aged 40-49 years with glioma. This specimen consisted of PBMCs, obtained from a glioma patient whose treatment included an IDH1 peptide vaccine. The nucleotide sequence reads as follows: TGTGCCAGCAGTGGGGGGACAGCGAACACTGAAGCTTTCTTT. Translated, this gives CASSGGTANTEAFF.